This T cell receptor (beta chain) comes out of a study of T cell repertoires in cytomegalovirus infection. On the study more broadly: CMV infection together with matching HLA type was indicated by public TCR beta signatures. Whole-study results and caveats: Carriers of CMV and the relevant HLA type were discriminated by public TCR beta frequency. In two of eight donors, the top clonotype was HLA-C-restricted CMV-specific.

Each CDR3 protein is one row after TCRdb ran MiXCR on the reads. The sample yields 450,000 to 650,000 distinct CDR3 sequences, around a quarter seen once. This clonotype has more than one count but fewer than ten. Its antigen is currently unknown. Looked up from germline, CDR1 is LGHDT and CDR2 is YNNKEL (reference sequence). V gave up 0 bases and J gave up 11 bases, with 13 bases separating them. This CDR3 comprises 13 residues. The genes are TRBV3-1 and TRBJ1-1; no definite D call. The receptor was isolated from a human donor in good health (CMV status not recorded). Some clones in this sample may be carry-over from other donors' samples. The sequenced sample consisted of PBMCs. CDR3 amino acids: CASSQDLLTSAFF. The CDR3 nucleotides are TGTGCCAGCAGCCAAGATCTACTAACGTCCGCTTTCTTT.